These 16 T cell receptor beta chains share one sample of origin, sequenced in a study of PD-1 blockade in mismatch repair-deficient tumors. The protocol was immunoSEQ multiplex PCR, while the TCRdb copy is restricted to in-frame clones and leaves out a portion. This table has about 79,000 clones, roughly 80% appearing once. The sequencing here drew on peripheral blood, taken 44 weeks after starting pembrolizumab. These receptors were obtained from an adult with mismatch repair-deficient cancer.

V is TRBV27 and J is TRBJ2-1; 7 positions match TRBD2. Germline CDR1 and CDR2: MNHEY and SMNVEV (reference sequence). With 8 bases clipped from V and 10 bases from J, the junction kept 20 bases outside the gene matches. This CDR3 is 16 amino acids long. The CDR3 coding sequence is TGTGCCAGCCGACGAGTTGGATCACTGGCGGGGGAGGAGCAGTTCTTC. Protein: CASRRVGSLAGEEQFF.

The CDR3 spells CASSQALFTGELFF. The CDR3 DNA follows: TGCGCCAGCAGCCAAGCCCTTTTCACCGGGGAGCTGTTTTTT. The chain employs TRBV4-3 and TRBJ2-2, with D uncertain. The V end was cut by 1 base, the J end by 4 bases, with 7 bases between. Germline lookup yields CDR1 LGHNA and CDR2 YSLEER. The CDR3 sequence is 14 residues long.

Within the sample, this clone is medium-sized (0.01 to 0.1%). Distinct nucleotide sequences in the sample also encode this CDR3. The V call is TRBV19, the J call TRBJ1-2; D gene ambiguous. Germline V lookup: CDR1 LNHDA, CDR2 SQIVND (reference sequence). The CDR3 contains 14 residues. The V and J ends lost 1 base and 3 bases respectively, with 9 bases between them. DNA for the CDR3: TGTGCCAGTAGTATAGGGGAGGGATACTATGGCTACACCTTC. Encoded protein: CASSIGEGYYGYTF.

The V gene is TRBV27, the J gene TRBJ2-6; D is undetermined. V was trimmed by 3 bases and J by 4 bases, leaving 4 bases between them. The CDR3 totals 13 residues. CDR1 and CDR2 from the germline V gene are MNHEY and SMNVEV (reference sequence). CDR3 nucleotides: TGTGCCAGCAGTTTCAGGGGGGCCAACGTCCTGACTTTC. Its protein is CASSFRGANVLTF.

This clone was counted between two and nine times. CDR3 coding DNA: TGTGCCAGTAGTATGGGGGAACACCGGAGCTCCTACAATGAGCAGTTCTTC. As protein: CASSMGEHRSSYNEQFF. V is TRBV19 and J is TRBJ2-1, with D tentatively TRBD1 or TRBD2 (5 bases each). V was clipped by 3 bases and J by 0 bases, with 15 bases between them. Germline-derived CDR1 and CDR2 are LNHDA and SQIVND (reference sequence). This CDR3 spans 17 amino acids. Filled out from reference TRBV19 and TRBJ2-1, the complete variable domain reads DGGITQSPKYLFRKEGQNVTLSCEQNLNHDAMYWYRQDPGQGLRLIYYSQIVNDFQKGDIAEGYSVSREKKESFPLTVTSAQKNPTAFYLCASSMGEHRSSYNEQFFGPGTRLTVL.

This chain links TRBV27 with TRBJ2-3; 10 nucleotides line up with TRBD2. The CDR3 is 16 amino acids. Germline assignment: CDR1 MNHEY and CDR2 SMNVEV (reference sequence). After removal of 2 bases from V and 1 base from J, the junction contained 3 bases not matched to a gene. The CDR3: CASSLTSGAGTDTQYF. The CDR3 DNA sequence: TGTGCCAGCAGTTTAACTAGCGGGGCGGGCACAGATACGCAGTATTTT.

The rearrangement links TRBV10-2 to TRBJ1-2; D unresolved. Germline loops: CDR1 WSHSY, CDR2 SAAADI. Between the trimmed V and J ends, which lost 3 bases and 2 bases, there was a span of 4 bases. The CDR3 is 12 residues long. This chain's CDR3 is CASSDRNYGYTF. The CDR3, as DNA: TGCGCCAGCAGTGACCGAAACTATGGCTACACCTTC.

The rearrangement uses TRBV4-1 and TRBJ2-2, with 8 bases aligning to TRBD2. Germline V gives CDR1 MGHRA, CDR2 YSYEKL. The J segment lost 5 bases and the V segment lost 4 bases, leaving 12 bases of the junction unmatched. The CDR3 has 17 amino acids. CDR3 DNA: TGCGCCAGCAGCCTCCTACCGGGACTAGAGGCGACCGGGGAGCTGTTTTTT. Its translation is CASSLLPGLEATGELFF.

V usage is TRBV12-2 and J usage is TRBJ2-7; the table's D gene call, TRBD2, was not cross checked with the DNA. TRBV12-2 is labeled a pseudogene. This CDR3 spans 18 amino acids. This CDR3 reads CASRFAATGLAGDYEQYF. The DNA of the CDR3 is TGTGCAAGTCGCTTCGCAGCTACAGGGCTAGCGGGGGACTACGAGCAGTACTTC.

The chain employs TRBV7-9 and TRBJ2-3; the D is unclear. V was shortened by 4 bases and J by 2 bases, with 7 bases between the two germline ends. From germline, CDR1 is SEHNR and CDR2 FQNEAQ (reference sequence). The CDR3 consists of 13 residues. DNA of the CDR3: TGTGCCAGCAGCTCCAGATACACAGATACGCAGTATTTT. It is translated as CASSSRYTDTQYF.

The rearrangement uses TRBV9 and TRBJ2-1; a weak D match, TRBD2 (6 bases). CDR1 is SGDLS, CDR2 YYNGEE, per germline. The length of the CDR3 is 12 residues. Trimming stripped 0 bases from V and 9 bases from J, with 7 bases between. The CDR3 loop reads CASSVGGGEQFF. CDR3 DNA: TGTGCCAGCAGCGTAGGGGGAGGTGAGCAGTTCTTC.

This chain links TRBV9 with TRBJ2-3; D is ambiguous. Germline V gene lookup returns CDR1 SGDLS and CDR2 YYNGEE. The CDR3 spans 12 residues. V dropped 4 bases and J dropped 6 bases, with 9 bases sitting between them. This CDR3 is CASSPYGDTQYF. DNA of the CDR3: TGTGCCAGCAGCCCCTACGGGGATACGCAGTATTTT.

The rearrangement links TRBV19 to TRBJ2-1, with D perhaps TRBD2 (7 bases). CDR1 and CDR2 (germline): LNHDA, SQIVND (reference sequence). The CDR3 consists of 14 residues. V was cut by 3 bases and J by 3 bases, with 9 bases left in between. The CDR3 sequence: CASSMRGRYNEQFF. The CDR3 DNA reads TGTGCCAGTAGTATGCGGGGGCGCTACAATGAGCAGTTCTTC.

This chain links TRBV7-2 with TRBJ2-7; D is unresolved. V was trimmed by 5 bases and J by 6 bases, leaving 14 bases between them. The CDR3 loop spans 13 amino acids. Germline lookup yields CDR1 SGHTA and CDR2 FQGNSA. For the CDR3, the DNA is TGTGCCAGCAGCCGAGTGGGGTATGGCGAGCAGTACTTC. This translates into CASSRVGYGEQYF.

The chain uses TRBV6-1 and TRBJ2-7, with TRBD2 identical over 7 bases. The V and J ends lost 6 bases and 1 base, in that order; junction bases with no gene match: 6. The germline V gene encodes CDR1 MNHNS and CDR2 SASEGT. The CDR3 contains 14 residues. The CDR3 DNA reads TGTGCCAGCAGGGGAGGGGCGGATTCCTACGAGCAGTACTTC. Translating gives CASRGGADSYEQYF.

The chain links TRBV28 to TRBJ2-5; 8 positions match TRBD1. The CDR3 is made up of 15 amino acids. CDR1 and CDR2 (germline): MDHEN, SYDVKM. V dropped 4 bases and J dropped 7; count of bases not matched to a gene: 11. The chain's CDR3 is CASSSGRGQRWTQYF. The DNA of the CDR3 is TGTGCCAGCAGTTCTGGCAGGGGGCAGCGCTGGACCCAGTACTTC. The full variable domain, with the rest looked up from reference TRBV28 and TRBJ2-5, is DVKVTQSSRYLVKRTGEKVFLECVQDMDHENMFWYRQDPGLGLRLIYFSYDVKMKEKGDIPEGYSVSREKKERFSLILESASTNQTSMYLCASSSGRGQRWTQYFGPGTRLLVL.